The source of this T cell receptor beta chain is a study of PD-L1 blockade in urothelial cancer. This CDR3 spans 16 amino acids. Trimming removed 4 bases from V and 0 bases from J, with 13 bases in between. The germline gives CDR1 MGHRA, CDR2 YSYEKL. Data came from immunoSEQ multiplex PCR; TCRdb stores just in-frame clones and leaves some out. Of 45,000 to 55,000 clones in the sample, approximately 84% were seen once. Time point reported: peripheral blood 6 weeks after treatment start. The source is a man aged 55 to 70 with urothelial cancer. This rearrangement joins TRBV4-1 to TRBJ1-3; a possible D gene is TRBD1 (5 bases). Sequencing was performed on PBMCs, taken around atezolizumab (anti-PD-L1) treatment. Here the CDR3 DNA reads TGCGCCAGCAGCCTCATTATGGGGGGCTCTGGAAACACCATATATTTT. As protein: CASSLIMGGSGNTIYF.